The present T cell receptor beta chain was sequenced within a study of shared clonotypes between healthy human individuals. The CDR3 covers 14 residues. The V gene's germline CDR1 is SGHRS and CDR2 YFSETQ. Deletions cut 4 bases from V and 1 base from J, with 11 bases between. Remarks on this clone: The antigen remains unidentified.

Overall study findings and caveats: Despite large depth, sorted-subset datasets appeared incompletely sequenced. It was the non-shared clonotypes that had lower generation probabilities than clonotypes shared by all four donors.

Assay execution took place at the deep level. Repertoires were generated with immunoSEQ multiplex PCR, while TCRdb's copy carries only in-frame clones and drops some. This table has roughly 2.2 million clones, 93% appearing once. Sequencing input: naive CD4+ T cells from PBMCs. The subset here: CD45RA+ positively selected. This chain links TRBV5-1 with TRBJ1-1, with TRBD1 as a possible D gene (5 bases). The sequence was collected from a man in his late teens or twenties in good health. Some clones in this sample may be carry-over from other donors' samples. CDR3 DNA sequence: TGCGCCAGCAGCGCTTTTCAGGGGAACACTGAAGCTTTCTTT. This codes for CASSAFQGNTEAFF.